This TCR beta chain was identified during a study of cytomegalovirus exposure and HLA in healthy donors. Study findings and constraints: Through in vitro validation, three CMV-associated chains were shown to be specific for CMV antigens.

The PCR made use of 60 Vbeta and 13 Jbeta primers. Per the original data handling: The count from a later analysis was roughly 80 million unique TCR beta chains, about 10 million of them shared. Profiled with immunoSEQ multiplex PCR; TCRdb holds only in-frame clones, not every one. That table is the source of V, J and clone size, and D and trimming were worked out from the DNA. Of 100,000 to 150,000 clones listed, roughly 70% are singletons. CDR1 and CDR2 (germline): GTSNPN, SVGIG (reference sequence). This CDR3 has 14 amino acids. V trimming: 4 bases; J trimming: 7 bases; junction bases outside the gene matches: 10. As for this clone: Its target is unknown.

Material: PBMCs. The chain couples TRBV30 to TRBJ2-1; 7 bases align to TRBD2. The TCR was taken from a middle-aged man in good health and CMV-seropositive. CDR3 in amino acids: CAWKAGRFGNEQFF. In nucleotides, the CDR3 is TGTGCCTGGAAAGCGGGGAGGTTCGGGAATGAGCAGTTCTTC.